This T cell receptor beta chain was sequenced in a study of tumor-infiltrating lymphocytes in localized non-small cell lung cancer. The wider study: Tumor tissue and non-adjacent uninvolved lung came from each patient. The study's findings and limits: Recurrence-free survival showed no association with tumor T-cell fraction. Not all patients were TCR sequenced, owing to tissue quantity. Technical variation could not be separated from intratumor heterogeneity here.

Trimming pared 5 bases from V and 14 bases from J, leaving 16 bases between. CDR3 size: 13 residues. Germline assignment: CDR1 MNHEY and CDR2 SVGAGI. Produced via immunoSEQ multiplex PCR; TCRdb's table is partial and in-frame only. The sample lists under 7,500 clones, about 61% seen once, with roughly 12% in the top ten. This clone has more than one count but fewer than ten. Its antigen is currently unknown. Material: lung tumor tissue. This clonotype was obtained from a human donor with non-small cell lung cancer. This sequence joins TRBV6-5 and TRBJ1-6; no clear D gene. This chain's CDR3 is CASSILGKGTLHF. As DNA, the CDR3 is TGTGCCAGCAGTATCCTGGGTAAGGGTACCCTCCACTTT.